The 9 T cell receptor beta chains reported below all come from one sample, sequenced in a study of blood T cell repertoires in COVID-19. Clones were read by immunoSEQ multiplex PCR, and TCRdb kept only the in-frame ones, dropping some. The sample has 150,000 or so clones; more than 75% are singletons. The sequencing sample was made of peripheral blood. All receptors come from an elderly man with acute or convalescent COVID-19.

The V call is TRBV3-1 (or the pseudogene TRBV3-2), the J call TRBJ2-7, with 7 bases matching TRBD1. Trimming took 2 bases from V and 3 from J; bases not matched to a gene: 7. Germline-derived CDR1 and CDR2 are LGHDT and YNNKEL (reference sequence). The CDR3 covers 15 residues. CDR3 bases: TGTGCCAGCAGCCAACGAGGGCCAGGGGGCTACGAGCAGTACTTC. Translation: CASSQRGPGGYEQYF.

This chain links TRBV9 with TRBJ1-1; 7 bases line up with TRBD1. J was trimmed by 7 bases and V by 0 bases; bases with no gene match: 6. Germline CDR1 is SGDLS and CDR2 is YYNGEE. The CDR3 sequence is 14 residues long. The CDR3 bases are TGTGCCAGCAGCGTAGACCCCAACAGGGGTGAAGCTTTCTTT. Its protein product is CASSVDPNRGEAFF.

CDR3 region: CAWKGERTEAFF. The CDR3 nucleotides are TGTGCCTGGAAGGGGGAACGGACTGAAGCTTTCTTT. The chain recombines TRBV30 with TRBJ1-1; D is possibly TRBD1 (6 bases). The V gene's germline CDR1 is GTSNPN and CDR2 SVGIG (reference sequence). The CDR3 length is 12 residues. V shed 4 bases and J shed 5 bases, with 11 bases lying between them.

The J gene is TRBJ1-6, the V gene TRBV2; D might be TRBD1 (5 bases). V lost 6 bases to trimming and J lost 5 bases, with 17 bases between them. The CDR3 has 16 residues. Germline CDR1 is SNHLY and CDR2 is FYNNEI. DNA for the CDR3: TGTGCCAGCAGCCTCGACAGCGTCGGAAATAATTCACCCCTCCACTTT. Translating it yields CASSLDSVGNNSPLHF.

The CDR3 loop reads CASSVTGKKQRAHQPQHF. The CDR3 bases are TGTGCCAGCAGCGTAACAGGGAAAAAACAAAGGGCTCATCAGCCCCAGCATTTT. This sequence joins TRBV9 and TRBJ1-5; D possibly corresponds to TRBD1 (6 bases). The V end was cut by 1 base, the J end by 5 bases, with 22 bases between. The CDR3 extends over 18 amino acids. The germline V gene encodes CDR1 SGDLS and CDR2 YYNGEE.

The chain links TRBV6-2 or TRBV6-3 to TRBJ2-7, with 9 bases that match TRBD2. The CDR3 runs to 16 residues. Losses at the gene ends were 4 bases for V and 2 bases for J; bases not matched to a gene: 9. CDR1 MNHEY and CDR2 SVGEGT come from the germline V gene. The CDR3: CASSLAGGLATYEQYF. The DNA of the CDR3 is TGTGCCAGCAGTTTGGCGGGAGGGTTGGCAACCTACGAGCAGTACTTC.

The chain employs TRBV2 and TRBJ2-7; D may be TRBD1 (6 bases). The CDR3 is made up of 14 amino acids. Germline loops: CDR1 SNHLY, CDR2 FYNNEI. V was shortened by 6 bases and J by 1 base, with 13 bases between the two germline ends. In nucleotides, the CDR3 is TGTGCCAGCAGCGCGAACAGGGATTCCTACGAGCAGTACTTC. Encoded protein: CASSANRDSYEQYF.

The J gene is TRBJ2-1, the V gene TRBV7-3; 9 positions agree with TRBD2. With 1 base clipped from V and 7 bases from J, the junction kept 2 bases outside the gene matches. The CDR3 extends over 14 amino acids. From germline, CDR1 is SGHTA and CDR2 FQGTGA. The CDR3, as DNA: TGTGCCAGCAGCTTAATAGCGGGGGTAAATGAGCAGTTCTTC. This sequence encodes CASSLIAGVNEQFF.

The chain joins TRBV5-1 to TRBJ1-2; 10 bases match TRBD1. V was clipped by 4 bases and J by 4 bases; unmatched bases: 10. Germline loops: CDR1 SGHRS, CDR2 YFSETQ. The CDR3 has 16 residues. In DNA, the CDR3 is TGCGCCAGCAGCCCCAAGGGACAGGGGAGCGGCTATGGCTACACCTTC. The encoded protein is CASSPKGQGSGYGYTF. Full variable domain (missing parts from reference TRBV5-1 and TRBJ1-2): KAGVTQTPRYLIKTRGQQVTLSCSPISGHRSVSWYQQTPGQGLQFLFEYFSETQRNKGNFPGRFSGRQFSNSRSEMNVSTLELGDSALYLCASSPKGQGSGYGYTFGSGTRLTVV.